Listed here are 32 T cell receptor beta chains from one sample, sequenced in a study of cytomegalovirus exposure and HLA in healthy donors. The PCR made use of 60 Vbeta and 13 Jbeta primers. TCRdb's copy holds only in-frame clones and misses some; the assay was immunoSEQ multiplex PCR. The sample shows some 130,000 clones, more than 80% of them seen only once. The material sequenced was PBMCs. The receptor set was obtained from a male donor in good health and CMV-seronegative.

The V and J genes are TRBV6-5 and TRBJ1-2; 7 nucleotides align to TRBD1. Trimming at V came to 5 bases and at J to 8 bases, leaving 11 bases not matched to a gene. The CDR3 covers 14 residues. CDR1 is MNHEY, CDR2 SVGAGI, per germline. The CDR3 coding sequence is TGTGCCAGCAGTGCTAGGGGACAGTTAGGAGGCTACACCTTC. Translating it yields CASSARGQLGGYTF.

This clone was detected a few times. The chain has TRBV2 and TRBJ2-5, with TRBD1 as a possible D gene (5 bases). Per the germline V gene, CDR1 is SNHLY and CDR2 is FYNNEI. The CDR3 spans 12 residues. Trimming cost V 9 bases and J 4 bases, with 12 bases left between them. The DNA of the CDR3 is TGTGCCAGTGCCAGGGTTGGAGAGACCCAGTACTTC. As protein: CASARVGETQYF.

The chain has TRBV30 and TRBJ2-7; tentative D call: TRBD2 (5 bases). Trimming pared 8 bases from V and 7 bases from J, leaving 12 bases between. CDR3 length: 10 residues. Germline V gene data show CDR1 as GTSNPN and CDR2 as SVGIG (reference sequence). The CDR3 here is CALKLGEQYF. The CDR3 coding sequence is TGTGCCCTAAAACTAGGGGAGCAGTACTTC.

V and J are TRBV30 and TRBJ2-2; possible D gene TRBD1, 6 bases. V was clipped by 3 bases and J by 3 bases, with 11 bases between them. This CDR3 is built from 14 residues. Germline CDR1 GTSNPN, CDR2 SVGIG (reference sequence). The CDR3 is CAWRGQGHTGELFF. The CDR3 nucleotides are TGTGCCTGGAGGGGGCAGGGGCACACCGGGGAGCTGTTTTTT.

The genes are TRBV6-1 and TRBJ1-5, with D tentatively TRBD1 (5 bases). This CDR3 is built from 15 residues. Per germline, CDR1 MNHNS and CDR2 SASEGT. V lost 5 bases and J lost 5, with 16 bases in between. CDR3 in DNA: TGTGCCAGCAGTTCTGCAAGGGGCCACTATCAGCCCCAGCATTTT. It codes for CASSSARGHYQPQHF.

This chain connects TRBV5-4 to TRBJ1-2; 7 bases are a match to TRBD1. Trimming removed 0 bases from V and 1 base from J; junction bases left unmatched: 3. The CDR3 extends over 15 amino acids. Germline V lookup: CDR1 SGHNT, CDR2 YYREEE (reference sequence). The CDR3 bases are TGTGCCAGCAGCTTGGTGCAGGGGGATAACTATGGCTACACCTTC. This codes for CASSLVQGDNYGYTF.

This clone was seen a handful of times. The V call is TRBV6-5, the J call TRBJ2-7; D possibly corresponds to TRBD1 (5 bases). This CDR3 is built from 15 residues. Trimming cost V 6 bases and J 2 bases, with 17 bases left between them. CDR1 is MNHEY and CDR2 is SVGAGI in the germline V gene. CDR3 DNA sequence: TGTGCCAGCAGACCTTACCCCGACAGTACCTACGAGCAGTACTTC. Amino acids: CASRPYPDSTYEQYF.

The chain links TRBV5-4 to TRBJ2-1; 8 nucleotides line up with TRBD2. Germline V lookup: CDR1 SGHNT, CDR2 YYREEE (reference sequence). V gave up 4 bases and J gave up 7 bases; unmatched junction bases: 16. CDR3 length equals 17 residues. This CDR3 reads CASSARGGIPSLNEQFF. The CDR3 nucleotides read TGTGCCAGCAGCGCCCGGGGGGGCATCCCGAGCTTGAATGAGCAGTTCTTC.

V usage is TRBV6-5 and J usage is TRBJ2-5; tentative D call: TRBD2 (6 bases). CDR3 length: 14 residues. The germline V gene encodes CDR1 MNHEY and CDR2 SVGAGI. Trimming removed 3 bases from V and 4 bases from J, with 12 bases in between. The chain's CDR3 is CASSYRGRTETQYF. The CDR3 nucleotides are TGTGCCAGCAGTTATCGAGGGAGGACAGAGACCCAGTACTTC.

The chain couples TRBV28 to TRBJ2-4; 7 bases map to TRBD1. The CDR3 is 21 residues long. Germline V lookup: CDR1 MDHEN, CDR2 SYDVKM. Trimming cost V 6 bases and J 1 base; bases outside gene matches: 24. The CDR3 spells CASRPRQGRNVSPLAKNIQYF. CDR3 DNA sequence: TGTGCCAGCAGACCACGACAGGGAAGGAACGTTTCCCCTCTTGCCAAAAACATTCAGTACTTC. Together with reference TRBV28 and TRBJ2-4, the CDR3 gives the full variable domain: DVKVTQSSRYLVKRTGEKVFLECVQDMDHENMFWYRQDPGLGLRLIYFSYDVKMKEKGDIPEGYSVSREKKERFSLILESASTNQTSMYLCASRPRQGRNVSPLAKNIQYFGAGTRLSVL.

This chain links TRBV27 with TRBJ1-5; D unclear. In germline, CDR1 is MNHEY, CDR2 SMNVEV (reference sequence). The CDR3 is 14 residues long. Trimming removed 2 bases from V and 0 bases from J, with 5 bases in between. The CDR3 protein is CASSLRDSNQPQHF. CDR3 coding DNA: TGTGCCAGCAGTTTACGGGATAGCAATCAGCCCCAGCATTTT.

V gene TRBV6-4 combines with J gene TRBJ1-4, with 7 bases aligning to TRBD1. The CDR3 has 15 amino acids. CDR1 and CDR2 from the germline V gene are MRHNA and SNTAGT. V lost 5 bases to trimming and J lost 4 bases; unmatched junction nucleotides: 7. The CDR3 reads CASSNPGTVNEKLFF. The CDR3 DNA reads TGTGCCAGCAGTAACCCCGGGACAGTTAATGAAAAACTGTTTTTT.

Written as DNA, the CDR3 is TGTGCCACCCGGGGTCCGGGAAGCTCCTATAATTCACCCCTCCACTTT. Translated, it gives CATRGPGSSYNSPLHF. The genes are TRBV6-4 and TRBJ1-6, with D unresolved. The CDR3 is made up of 16 amino acids. Germline CDR1 MRHNA, CDR2 SNTAGT. Trimming took off 10 bases at V and 0 bases at J, with 16 bases between the two ends.

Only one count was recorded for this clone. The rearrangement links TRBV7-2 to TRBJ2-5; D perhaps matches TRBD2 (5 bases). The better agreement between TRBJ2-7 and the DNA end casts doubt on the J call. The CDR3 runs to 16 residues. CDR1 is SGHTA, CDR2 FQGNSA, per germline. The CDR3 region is CASSLVWTQSSYEQYF. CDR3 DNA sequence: TGTGCCAGCAGCTTAGTCTGGACTCAGAGCTCCTACGAGCAGTACTTC.

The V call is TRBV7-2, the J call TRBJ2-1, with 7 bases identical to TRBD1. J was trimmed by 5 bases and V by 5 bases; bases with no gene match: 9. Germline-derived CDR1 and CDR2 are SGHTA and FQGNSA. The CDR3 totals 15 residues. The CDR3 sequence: CASSRRQGRNNEQFF. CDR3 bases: TGTGCCAGCAGCCGACGACAGGGCCGGAACAATGAGCAGTTCTTC.

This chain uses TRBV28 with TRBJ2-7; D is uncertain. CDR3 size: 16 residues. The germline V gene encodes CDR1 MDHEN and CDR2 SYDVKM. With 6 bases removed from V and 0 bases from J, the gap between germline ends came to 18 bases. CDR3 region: CASRSRDTSASYEQYF. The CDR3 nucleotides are TGTGCCAGCAGGTCACGTGACACCTCAGCCTCCTACGAGCAGTACTTC.

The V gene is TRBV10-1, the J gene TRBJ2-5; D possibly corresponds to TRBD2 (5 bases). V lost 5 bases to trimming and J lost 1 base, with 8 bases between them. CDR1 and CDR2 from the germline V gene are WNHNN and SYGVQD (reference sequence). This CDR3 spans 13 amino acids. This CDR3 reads CASSRGLQETQYF. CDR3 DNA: TGCGCCAGCAGTAGAGGACTCCAAGAGACCCAGTACTTC.

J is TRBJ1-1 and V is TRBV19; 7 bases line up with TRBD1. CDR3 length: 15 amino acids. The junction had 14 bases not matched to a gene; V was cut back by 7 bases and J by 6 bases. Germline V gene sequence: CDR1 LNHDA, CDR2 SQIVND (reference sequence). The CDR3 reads CASTPGDSKHAEAFF. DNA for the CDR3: TGTGCCAGTACCCCAGGGGACAGCAAGCATGCTGAAGCTTTCTTT.

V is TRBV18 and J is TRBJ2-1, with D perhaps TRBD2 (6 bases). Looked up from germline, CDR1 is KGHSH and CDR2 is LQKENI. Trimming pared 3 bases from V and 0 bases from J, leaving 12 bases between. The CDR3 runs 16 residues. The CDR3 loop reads CASSPVHGSSYNEQFF. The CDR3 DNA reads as TGTGCCAGCTCACCCGTACACGGGAGCTCCTACAATGAGCAGTTCTTC. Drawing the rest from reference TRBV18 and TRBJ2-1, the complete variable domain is NAGVMQNPRHLVRRRGQEARLRCSPMKGHSHVYWYRQLPEEGLKFMVYLQKENIIDESGMPKERFSAEFPKEGPSILRIQQVVRGDSAAYFCASSPVHGSSYNEQFFGPGTRLTVL.

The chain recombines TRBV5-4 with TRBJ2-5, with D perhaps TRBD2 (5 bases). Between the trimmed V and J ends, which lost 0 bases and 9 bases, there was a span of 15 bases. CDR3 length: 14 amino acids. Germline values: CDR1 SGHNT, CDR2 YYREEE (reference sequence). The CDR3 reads CASSLEASTPAQYF. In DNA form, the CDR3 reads TGTGCCAGCAGCTTGGAGGCTAGCACACCCGCCCAGTACTTC.

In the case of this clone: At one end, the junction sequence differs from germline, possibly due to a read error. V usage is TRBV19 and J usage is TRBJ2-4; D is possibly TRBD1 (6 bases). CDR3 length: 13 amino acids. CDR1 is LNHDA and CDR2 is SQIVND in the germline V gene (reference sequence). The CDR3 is CATEQGTKNSQYF. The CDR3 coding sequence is TGTGCCACTGAACAGGGAACCAAAAACAGTCAGTACTTC.

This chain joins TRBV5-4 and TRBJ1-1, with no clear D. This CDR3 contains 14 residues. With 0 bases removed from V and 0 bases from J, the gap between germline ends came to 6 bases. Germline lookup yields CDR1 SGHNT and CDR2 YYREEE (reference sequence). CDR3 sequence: CASSLDNLNTEAFF. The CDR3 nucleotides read TGTGCCAGCAGCTTGGACAACCTGAACACTGAAGCTTTCTTT.

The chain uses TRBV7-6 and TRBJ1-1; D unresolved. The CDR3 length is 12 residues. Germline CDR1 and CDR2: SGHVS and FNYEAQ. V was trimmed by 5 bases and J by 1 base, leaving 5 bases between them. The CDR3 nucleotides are TGTGCCAGCAGCCGGGGGAACACTGAAGCTTTCTTT. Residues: CASSRGNTEAFF.

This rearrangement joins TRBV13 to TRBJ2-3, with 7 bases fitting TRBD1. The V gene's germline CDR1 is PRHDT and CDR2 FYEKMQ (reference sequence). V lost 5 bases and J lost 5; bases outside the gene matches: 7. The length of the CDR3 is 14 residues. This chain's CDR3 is CASSNRGRRDTQYF. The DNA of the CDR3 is TGTGCCAGCAGCAATAGGGGGCGCAGAGATACGCAGTATTTT.

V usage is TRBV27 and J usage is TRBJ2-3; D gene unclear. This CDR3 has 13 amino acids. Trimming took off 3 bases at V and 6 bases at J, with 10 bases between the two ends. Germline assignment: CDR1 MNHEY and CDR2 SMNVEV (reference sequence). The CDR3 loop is CASSFVNGDTQYF. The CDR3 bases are TGTGCCAGCAGTTTCGTCAACGGGGATACGCAGTATTTT.

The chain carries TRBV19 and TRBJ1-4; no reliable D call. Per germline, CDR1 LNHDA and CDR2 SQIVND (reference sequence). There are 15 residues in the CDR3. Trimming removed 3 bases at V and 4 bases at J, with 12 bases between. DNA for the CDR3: TGTGCCAGTAGTATTCTTGGCAGCGTTAATGAAAAACTGTTTTTT. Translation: CASSILGSVNEKLFF. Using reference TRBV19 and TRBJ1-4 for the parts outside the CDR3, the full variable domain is DGGITQSPKYLFRKEGQNVTLSCEQNLNHDAMYWYRQDPGQGLRLIYYSQIVNDFQKGDIAEGYSVSREKKESFPLTVTSAQKNPTAFYLCASSILGSVNEKLFFGSGTQLSVL.

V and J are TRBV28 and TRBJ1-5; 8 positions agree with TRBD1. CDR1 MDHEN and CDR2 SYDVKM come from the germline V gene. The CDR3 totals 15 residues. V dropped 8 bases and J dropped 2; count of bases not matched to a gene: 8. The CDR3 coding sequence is TGTGCCAGCCAGGAGACAGGGGTCGGCAATCAGCCCCAGCATTTT. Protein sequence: CASQETGVGNQPQHF.

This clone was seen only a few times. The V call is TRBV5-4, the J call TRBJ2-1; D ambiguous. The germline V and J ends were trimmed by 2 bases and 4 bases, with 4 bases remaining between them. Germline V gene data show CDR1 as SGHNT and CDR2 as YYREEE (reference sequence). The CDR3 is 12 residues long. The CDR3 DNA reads TGTGCCAGCAGCTTCGTTTACAATGAGCAGTTCTTC. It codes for CASSFVYNEQFF.

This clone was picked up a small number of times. CDR3 sequence reads: CASSESLGGTDETQYF. Here the CDR3 DNA reads TGTGCCAGCAGCGAATCCTTGGGGGGGACCGATGAGACCCAGTACTTC. The gene calls are TRBV9 and TRBJ2-5; 7 bases are a match to TRBD2. Germline CDR1 and CDR2: SGDLS and YYNGEE. V lost 3 bases to trimming and J lost 5 bases; unmatched junction nucleotides: 13. The CDR3 totals 16 residues. The full variable domain, completed using reference TRBV9 and TRBJ2-5, is DSGVTQTPKHLITATGQRVTLRCSPRSGDLSVYWYQQSLDQGLQFLIQYYNGEERAKGNILERFSAQQFPDLHSELNLSSLELGDSALYFCASSESLGGTDETQYFGPGTRLLVL.

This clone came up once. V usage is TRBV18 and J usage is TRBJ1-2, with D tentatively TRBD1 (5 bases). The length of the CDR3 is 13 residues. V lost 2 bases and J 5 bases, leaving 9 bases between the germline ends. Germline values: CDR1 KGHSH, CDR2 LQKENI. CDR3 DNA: TGTGCCAGCTCACCAGTACAGGCGTATGGCTACACCTTC. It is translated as CASSPVQAYGYTF.

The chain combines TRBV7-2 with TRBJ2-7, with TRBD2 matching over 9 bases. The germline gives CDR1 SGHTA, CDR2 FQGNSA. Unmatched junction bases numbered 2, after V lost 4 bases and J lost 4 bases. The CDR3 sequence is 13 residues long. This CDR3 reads CASSSTSGYEQYF. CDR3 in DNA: TGTGCCAGCAGCTCTACTAGCGGGTACGAGCAGTACTTC.

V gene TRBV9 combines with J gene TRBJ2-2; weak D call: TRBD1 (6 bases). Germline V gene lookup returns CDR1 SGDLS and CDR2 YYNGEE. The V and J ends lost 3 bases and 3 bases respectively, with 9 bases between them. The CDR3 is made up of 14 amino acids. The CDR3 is CASSEQGYTGELFF. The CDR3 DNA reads TGTGCCAGCAGCGAACAGGGCTACACCGGGGAGCTGTTTTTT.